Below are 10 T cell receptor beta chains sequenced from a single sample in a study of cytomegalovirus exposure and HLA in healthy donors. Use of 60 Vbeta and 13 Jbeta primers characterized the PCR. Sequencing was performed with immunoSEQ multiplex PCR; in TCRdb, only in-frame clones are kept and a portion is missing. The sample shows 150,000 to 200,000 clones, approximately 78% of them seen only once. The sequenced sample was PBMCs. Receptor source: a woman younger than 30 in good health and CMV-seronegative.

The CDR3 bases are TGCGCCAGCAGCTTAGGAACGGGGGGGCAAGAGACCCAGTACTTC. Residues: CASSLGTGGQETQYF. The chain links TRBV5-1 to TRBJ2-5; 8 nucleotides agree with TRBD2. This CDR3 is built from 15 residues. V lost 2 bases, J lost 2 bases, and 5 bases stayed unmatched. Germline CDR1 is SGHRS and CDR2 is YFSETQ.

Points on this clone: Additional DNA sequences in this sample encode the identical CDR3. The chain recombines TRBV2 with TRBJ2-2; weak D call: TRBD1 (5 bases). This CDR3 is 14 amino acids long. Trimming pared 4 bases from V and 3 bases from J, leaving 9 bases between. Germline V gives CDR1 SNHLY, CDR2 FYNNEI. CDR3 loop: CASSVSRDTGELFF. CDR3 bases: TGTGCCAGCAGTGTCTCCAGGGACACCGGGGAGCTGTTTTTT. The entire variable domain, with the rest obtained from reference TRBV2 and TRBJ2-2, is as follows: EPEVTQTPSHQVTQMGQEVILRCVPISNHLYFYWYRQILGQKVEFLVSFYNNEISEKSEIFDDQFSVERPDGSNFTLKIRSTKLEDSAMYFCASSVSRDTGELFFGEGSRLTVL.

V usage is TRBV19 and J usage is TRBJ2-6; D is perhaps TRBD1 (6 bases). This CDR3 region has 15 residues. V lost 5 bases and J lost 2, with 10 bases in between. The germline gives CDR1 LNHDA, CDR2 SQIVND (reference sequence). The CDR3 bases are TGTGCCAGTAGTCAGGGGCTGCCTGGGGCCAACGTCCTGACTTTC. Amino acid sequence: CASSQGLPGANVLTF.

This clone appeared a few times. V gene TRBV5-6 combines with J gene TRBJ1-6; 8 bases are shared with TRBD1. This CDR3 contains 16 residues. The J segment lost 5 bases and the V segment lost 0 bases, leaving 4 bases of the junction unmatched. The germline V gene encodes CDR1 SGHDT and CDR2 YYEEEE. The CDR3 loop is CASSLDRGSDNSPLHF. CDR3 bases: TGTGCCAGCAGCTTGGACAGGGGGTCGGATAATTCACCCCTCCACTTT.

This rearrangement joins TRBV7-9 to TRBJ1-2; tentative D call: TRBD1 (5 bases). Germline V gene data show CDR1 as SEHNR and CDR2 as FQNEAQ (reference sequence). V lost 2 bases and J lost 8, with 15 bases in between. The CDR3 extends over 14 amino acids. DNA for the CDR3: TGTGCCAGCAGCTTACAGGGAACCACCTTCGGCTACACCTTC. Translating it yields CASSLQGTTFGYTF.

V is TRBV10-2 and J is TRBJ2-1; 10 nucleotides agree with TRBD2. V dropped 4 bases and J dropped 8; count of bases not matched to a gene: 8. Germline-derived CDR1 and CDR2 are WSHSY and SAAADI. The CDR3 runs to 15 residues. In DNA form, the CDR3 reads TGCGCCAGCAGTGTGGTAGCGGGAGGTTGGGATGAGCAGTTCTTC. This sequence encodes CASSVVAGGWDEQFF.

V gene TRBV6-5 combines with J gene TRBJ1-6, with D perhaps matching TRBD1 (6 bases). Trimming took 2 bases from V and 9 from J, leaving 14 bases between them. CDR3 size: 15 residues. The V gene's germline CDR1 is MNHEY and CDR2 SVGAGI. CDR3 residues: CASSYQGSDGSPLHF. The CDR3 DNA follows: TGTGCCAGCAGTTACCAGGGGTCGGATGGTTCACCCCTCCACTTT.

Here the CDR3 reads CASSERRGTGDQPQHF. DNA of the CDR3: TGTGCCAGCAGTGAAAGGCGTGGGACAGGGGATCAGCCCCAGCATTTT. The chain has TRBV6-1 and TRBJ1-5; 10 bases are shared with TRBD1. CDR3 length: 16 residues. The ends lost 2 bases at V and 5 bases at J; junction bases unmatched: 6. Per germline, CDR1 MNHNS and CDR2 SASEGT.

This clone was counted once. The chain links TRBV10-3 to TRBJ2-2, with 9 bases fitting TRBD2. With V trimmed by 4 bases and J by 2 bases, 8 bases remained unmatched. This CDR3 has 17 amino acids. Germline CDR1 reads ENHRY; CDR2 reads SYGVKD. The chain's CDR3 is CAISGTSGRSNTGELFF. For the CDR3, the DNA is TGTGCCATCAGTGGTACTAGCGGGCGGTCTAACACCGGGGAGCTGTTTTTT.

The chain links TRBV11-3 to TRBJ1-1; no clear D. CDR1 and CDR2 from the germline V gene are SGHNT and YENEEA. The CDR3 contains 11 residues. V lost 9 bases to trimming and J lost 4 bases, with 9 bases between them. CDR3 DNA: TGTGCCAGTCGGGCGGGCACTGAAGCTTTCTTT. It encodes CASRAGTEAFF. Variable domain in full (rest from reference TRBV11-3 and TRBJ1-1): EAGVVQSPRYKIIEKKQPVAFWCNPISGHNTLYWYLQNLGQGPELLIRYENEEAVDDSQLPKDRFSAERLKGVDSTLKIQPAELGDSAVYLCASRAGTEAFFGQGTRLTVV.